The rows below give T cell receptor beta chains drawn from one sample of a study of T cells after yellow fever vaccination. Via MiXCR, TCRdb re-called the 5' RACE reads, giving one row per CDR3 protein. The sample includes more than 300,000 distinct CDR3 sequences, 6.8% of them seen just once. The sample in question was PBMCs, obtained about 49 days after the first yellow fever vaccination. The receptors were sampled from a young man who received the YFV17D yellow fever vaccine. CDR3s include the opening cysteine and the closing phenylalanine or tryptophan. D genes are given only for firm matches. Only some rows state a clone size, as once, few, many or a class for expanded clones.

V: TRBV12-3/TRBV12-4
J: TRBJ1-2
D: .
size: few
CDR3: CASSFWTGHYGYTF
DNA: TGTGCCAGCAGTTTCTGGACCGGCCACTATGGCTACACCTTC

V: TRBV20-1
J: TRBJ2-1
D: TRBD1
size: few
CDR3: CSLDRNNEQFF
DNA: TGCAGTTTGGACAGGAACAATGAGCAGTTCTTC

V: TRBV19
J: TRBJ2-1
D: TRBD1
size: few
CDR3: CASSIPGQGTNEQFF
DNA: TGTGCCAGTAGTATCCCAGGACAGGGGACCAATGAGCAGTTCTTC

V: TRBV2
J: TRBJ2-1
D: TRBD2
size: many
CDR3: CASSPGTSRYNEQFF
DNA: TGTGCCAGCAGTCCCGGGACTAGCCGTTACAATGAGCAGTTCTTC

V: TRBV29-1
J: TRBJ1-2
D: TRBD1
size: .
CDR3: CSVERDRRPDPYGYTF
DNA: TGCAGCGTTGAACGGGACAGGAGACCGGACCCCTATGGCTACACCTTC

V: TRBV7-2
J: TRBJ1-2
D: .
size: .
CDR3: CASSLDAGMGGYTF
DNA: TGTGCCAGCAGCTTAGATGCGGGGATGGGTGGCTACACCTTC

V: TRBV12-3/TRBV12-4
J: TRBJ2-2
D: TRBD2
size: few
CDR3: CASSGREGNNAGELFF
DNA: TGTGCCAGCAGCGGGCGGGAGGGAAATAACGCCGGGGAGCTGTTTTTT

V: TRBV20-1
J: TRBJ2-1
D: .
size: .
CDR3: CSARMSGRDNNEQFF
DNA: TGCAGTGCTAGAATGAGCGGCAGGGACAACAATGAGCAGTTCTTC

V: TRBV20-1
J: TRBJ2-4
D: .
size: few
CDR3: CSARALEGSIQYF
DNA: TGCAGTGCTAGAGCCCTCGAGGGTAGCATTCAGTACTTC

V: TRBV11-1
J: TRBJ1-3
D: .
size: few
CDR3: CASSLASATGNTIYF
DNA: TGTGCCAGCAGCTTAGCGTCGGCGACTGGAAACACCATATATTTT

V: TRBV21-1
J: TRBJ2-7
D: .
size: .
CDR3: CASSKNLVDRVWAYEQYF
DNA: TGTGCCAGCAGCAAAAACTTGGTCGACAGGGTCTGGGCCTACGAGCAGTACTTC

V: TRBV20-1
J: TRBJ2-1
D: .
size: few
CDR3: CSGRLYPYNEQFF
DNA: TGCAGTGGCCGGCTATACCCCTACAATGAGCAGTTCTTC

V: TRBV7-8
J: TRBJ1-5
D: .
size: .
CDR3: CASRARGRGNQPQHF
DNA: TGTGCCAGCAGGGCCAGGGGTCGGGGCAATCAGCCCCAGCATTTT

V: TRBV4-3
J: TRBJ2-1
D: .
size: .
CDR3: CTSSQNERPPGSLYNEQFF
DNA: TGCACCAGCAGCCAAAACGAGCGGCCACCCGGGAGCCTCTACAATGAGCAGTTCTTC

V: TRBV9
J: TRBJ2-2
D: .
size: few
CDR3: CASSSGSEGGTGELFF
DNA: TGTGCCAGCAGCTCAGGGTCCGAGGGGGGCACCGGGGAGCTGTTTTTT

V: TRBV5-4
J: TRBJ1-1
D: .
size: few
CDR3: CASSLTGRYTEAFF
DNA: TGTGCCAGCAGCTTGACAGGGCGATACACTGAAGCTTTCTTT

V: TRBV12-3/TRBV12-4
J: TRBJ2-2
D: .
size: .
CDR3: CASTDGGELFF
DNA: TGTGCCAGCACAGACGGTGGGGAGCTGTTTTTT

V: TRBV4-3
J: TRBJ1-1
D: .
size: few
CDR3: CASSQELGQGNTEAFF
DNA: TGCGCCAGCAGCCAAGAACTAGGTCAGGGGAACACTGAAGCTTTCTTT

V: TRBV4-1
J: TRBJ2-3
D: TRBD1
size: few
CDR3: CASSQDARAGGKGTDTQYF
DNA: TGCGCCAGCAGCCAAGATGCTCGGGCAGGGGGAAAGGGGACAGATACGCAGTATTTT

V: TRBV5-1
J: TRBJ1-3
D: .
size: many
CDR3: CASSAGRQFFSGNTIYF
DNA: TGCGCCAGCAGCGCTGGACGACAGTTCTTCTCTGGAAACACCATATATTTT

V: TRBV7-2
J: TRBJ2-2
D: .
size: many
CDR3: CASSLDSPGELFF
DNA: TGTGCCAGCAGCCTGGACAGCCCCGGGGAGCTGTTTTTT

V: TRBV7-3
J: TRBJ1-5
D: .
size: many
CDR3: CASSSPGAVEKEYQPQHF
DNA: TGTGCCAGCAGCTCGCCGGGGGCGGTGGAAAAAGAATATCAGCCCCAGCATTTT

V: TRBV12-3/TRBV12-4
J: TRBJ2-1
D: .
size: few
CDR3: CASSSQGTNEQFF
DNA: TGTGCCAGCAGTTCCCAGGGAACGAATGAGCAGTTCTTC

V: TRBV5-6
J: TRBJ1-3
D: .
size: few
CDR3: CASRPWGTGNTIYF
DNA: TGTGCCAGCAGGCCCTGGGGAACCGGAAACACCATATATTTT

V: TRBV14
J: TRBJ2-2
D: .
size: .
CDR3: CASRPGLGAGELFF
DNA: TGTGCCAGCAGACCCGGACTTGGCGCCGGGGAGCTGTTTTTT

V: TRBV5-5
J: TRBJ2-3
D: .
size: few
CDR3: CASSLDPGTTDTQYF
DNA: TGTGCCAGCAGCTTGGATCCAGGAACCACAGATACGCAGTATTTT

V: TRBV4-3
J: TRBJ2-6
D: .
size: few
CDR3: CASSGDPGANVLTF
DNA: TGCGCCAGCTCCGGAGACCCTGGGGCCAACGTCCTGACTTTC

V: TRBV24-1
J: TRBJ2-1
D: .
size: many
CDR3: CATSDPTGPGNEQFF
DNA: TGTGCCACCAGTGACCCAACAGGGCCGGGCAATGAGCAGTTCTTC

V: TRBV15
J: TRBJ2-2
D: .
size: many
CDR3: CATSRGGELFF
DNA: TGTGCCACCAGCAGAGGTGGGGAGCTGTTTTTT

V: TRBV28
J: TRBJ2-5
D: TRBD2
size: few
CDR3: CASSLRVAGGAFQETQYF
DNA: TGTGCCAGCAGTTTAAGGGTAGCGGGGGGCGCCTTCCAAGAGACCCAGTACTTC

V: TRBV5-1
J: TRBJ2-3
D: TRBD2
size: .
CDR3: CASSLASGATDTQYF
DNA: TGCGCCAGCAGCTTGGCTAGCGGGGCCACAGATACGCAGTATTTT

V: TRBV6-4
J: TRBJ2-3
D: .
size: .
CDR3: CASTRGGAGDTQYF
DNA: TGTGCCAGCACCAGGGGGGGAGCTGGAGATACGCAGTATTTT

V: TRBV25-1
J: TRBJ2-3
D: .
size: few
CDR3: CASRGPERGTDTQYF
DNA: TGTGCCAGCAGGGGCCCGGAGCGGGGCACAGATACGCAGTATTTT

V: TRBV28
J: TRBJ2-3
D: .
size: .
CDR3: CASRSPPKGSDTQYF
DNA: TGTGCCAGCAGATCCCCTCCAAAGGGGTCAGATACGCAGTATTTT

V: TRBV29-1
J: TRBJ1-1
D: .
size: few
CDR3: CSVGAGAEAFF
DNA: TGCAGCGTTGGGGCAGGGGCTGAAGCTTTCTTT

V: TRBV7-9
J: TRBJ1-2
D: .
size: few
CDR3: CASSLQANYGYTF
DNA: TGTGCCAGCAGCTTACAGGCTAACTATGGCTACACCTTC

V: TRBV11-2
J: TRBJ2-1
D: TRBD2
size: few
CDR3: CASSLYTRSGGWNEQFF
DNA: TGTGCCAGCAGCTTATACACAAGAAGCGGGGGGTGGAATGAGCAGTTCTTC

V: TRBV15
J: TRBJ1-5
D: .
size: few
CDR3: CATSRERDLVGNQPQHF
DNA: TGTGCCACCAGCAGAGAACGAGACCTCGTTGGCAATCAGCCCCAGCATTTT

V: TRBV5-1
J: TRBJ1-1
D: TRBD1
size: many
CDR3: CASSTGGNTEAFF
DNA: TGCGCCAGCAGCACAGGGGGGAACACTGAAGCTTTCTTT

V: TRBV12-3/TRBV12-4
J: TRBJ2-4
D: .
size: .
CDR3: CASSVSSGGLLNIQYF
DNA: TGTGCCAGCAGCGTCTCTTCCGGGGGCCTACTAAACATTCAGTACTTC

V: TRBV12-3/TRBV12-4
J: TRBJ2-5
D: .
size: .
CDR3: CASTSLGVGETQYF
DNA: TGTGCCAGCACCTCCCTGGGGGTAGGGGAGACCCAGTACTTC

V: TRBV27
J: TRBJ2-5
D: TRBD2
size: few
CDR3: CANLGTSGGPPQETQYF
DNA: TGTGCCAACCTCGGGACTAGCGGGGGGCCTCCCCAAGAGACCCAGTACTTC

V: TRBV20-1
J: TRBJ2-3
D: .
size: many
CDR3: CSASRVMEITDTQYF
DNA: TGCAGTGCTAGTAGGGTGATGGAAATTACAGATACGCAGTATTTT

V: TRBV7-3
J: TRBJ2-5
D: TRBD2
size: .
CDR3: CASSLGLAARETQYF
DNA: TGTGCCAGCAGCTTAGGGCTAGCGGCCAGGGAGACCCAGTACTTC

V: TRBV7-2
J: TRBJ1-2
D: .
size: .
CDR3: CASSLARGANYGYTF
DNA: TGTGCCAGCAGCTTAGCGCGCGGAGCTAACTATGGCTACACCTTC

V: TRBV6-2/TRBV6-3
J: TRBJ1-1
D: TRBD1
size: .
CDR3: CASDREEGTEAFF
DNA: TGTGCCAGCGACAGGGAGGAAGGGACTGAAGCTTTCTTT

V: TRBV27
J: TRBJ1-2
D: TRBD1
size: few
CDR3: CASSHGQGRHGYTF
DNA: TGTGCCAGCAGTCACGGACAGGGGAGGCATGGCTACACCTTC

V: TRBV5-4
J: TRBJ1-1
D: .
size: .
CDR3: CASSAMGGVSPTEAFF
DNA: TGTGCCAGCAGCGCCATGGGGGGGGTTAGTCCTACTGAAGCTTTCTTT

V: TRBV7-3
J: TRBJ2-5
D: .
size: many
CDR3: CASSATGLGETQYF
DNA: TGTGCCAGCAGCGCAACAGGATTAGGAGAGACCCAGTACTTC

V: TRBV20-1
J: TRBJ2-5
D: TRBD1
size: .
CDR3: CSAPGTGGQETQYF
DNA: TGCAGTGCACCCGGGACAGGGGGCCAAGAGACCCAGTACTTC

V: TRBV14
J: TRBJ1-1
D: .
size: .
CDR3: CASSLLLLRTGGEAFF
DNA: TGTGCCAGCAGCCTCCTTTTACTACGGACGGGCGGTGAAGCTTTCTTT

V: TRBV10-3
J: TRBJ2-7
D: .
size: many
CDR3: CAIRPGGRESYEQYF
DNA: TGTGCCATCAGGCCCGGGGGAAGGGAGTCCTACGAGCAGTACTTC

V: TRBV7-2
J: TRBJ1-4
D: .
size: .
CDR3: CASSHPRGRKLFF
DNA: TGTGCCAGCAGTCACCCCAGGGGAAGAAAACTGTTTTTT

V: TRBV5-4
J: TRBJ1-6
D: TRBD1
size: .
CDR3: CASSLDRGQNSPLHF
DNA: TGTGCCAGCAGCCTCGACAGGGGACAAAATTCACCCCTCCACTTT

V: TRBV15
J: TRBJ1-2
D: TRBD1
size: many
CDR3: CATSRERDRSYGYTF
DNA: TGTGCCACCAGCAGAGAAAGGGACAGATCCTATGGCTACACCTTC